Included here is one T cell receptor (beta chain) sequence, with context. This clonotype appeared many times. Its antigen is still unknown. Base qualities are not at hand, and no much larger clone is one base apart. This record belongs to a study of T cell repertoires in cytomegalovirus infection (dated by TCRdb to between 2018 and 2021). For context, the study as a whole: The HLA type of each donor mattered for the analysis, because public TCR beta signatures pointed to carriage of CMV infection along with the matching HLA type. What the study reported, not specific to this receptor: Cumulative frequency of public TCR beta family members discriminated carriers of CMV infection plus the relevant HLA type in this cohort and an independent 352-donor cohort. The ex vivo response was dominated by HLA-C-restricted CMV-specific TCR beta clonotypes, which also provided the single most frequent clonotype in two of eight donors.

This sample was sequenced with an Illumina HiSeq 1500. Clones were called with MiXCR by TCRdb after fastp trimmed the public reads at Q25, and only in-frame beta chains were retained. Entries that share a CDR3 protein sequence are merged under the most common genes and DNA. The sample profile shows about 200,000 distinct CDR3 sequences; roughly 9.8% of them were found once. Approximately 4.2% of the sample belongs to the ten largest clones. The receptor was derived from a human donor in good health (CMV status not recorded). Some clones in this sample may be carry-over from other donors' samples. The source material was PBMCs.

The CDR3 loop reads CASSLGEGLGGYEQYF. The DNA sequence is TGTGCCAGCAGCTTAGGTGAAGGACTAGGGGGCTACGAGCAGTACTTC. The V gene is TRBV7-2 and the J gene is TRBJ2-7; TRBD2 might be the D gene, on 7 matching bases. The CDR3 runs 16 residues from the cysteine to the phenylalanine. Left in the record is the CDR3 DNA by itself, 48 bases read in frame from the first base. The germline V gene sets CDR1 to SGHTA and CDR2 to FQGNSA. The trim is 1 base for V and 3 bases for J, with a gap of 16 bases between the germline ends.